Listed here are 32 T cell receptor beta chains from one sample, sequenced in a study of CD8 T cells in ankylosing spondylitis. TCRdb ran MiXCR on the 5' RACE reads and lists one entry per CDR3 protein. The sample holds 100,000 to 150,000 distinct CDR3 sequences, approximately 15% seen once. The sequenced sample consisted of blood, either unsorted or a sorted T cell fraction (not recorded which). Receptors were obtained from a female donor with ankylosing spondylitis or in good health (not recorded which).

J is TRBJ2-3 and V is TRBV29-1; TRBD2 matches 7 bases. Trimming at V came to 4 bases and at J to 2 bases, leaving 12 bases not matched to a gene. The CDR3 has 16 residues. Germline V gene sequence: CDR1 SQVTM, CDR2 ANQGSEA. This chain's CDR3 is CSVVLLRGGTTDTQYF. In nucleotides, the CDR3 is TGCAGCGTTGTCCTCCTCCGCGGGGGAACCACAGATACGCAGTATTTT.

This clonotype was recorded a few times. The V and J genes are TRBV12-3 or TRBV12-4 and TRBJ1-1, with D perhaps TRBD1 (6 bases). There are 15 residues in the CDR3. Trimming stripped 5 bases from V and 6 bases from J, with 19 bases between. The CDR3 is CASSPGYRVSAEAFF. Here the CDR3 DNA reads TGTGCCAGCAGTCCCGGATACAGGGTATCGGCTGAAGCTTTCTTT.

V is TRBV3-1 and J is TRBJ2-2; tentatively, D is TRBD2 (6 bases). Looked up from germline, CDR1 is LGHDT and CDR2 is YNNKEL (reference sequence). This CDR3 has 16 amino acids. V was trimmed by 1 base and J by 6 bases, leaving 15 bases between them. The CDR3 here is CASSQGGGGFAGELFF. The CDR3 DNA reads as TGTGCCAGCAGCCAAGGAGGAGGAGGGTTTGCCGGGGAGCTGTTTTTT.

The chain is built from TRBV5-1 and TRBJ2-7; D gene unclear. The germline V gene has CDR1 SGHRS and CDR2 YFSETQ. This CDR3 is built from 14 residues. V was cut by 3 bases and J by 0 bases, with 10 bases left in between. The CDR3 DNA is TGCGCCAGCAGCTATGGGTCTAGCTCCTACGAGCAGTACTTC. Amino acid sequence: CASSYGSSSYEQYF. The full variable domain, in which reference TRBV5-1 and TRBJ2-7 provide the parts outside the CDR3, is KAGVTQTPRYLIKTRGQQVTLSCSPISGHRSVSWYQQTPGQGLQFLFEYFSETQRNKGNFPGRFSGRQFSNSRSEMNVSTLELGDSALYLCASSYGSSSYEQYFGPGTRLTVT.

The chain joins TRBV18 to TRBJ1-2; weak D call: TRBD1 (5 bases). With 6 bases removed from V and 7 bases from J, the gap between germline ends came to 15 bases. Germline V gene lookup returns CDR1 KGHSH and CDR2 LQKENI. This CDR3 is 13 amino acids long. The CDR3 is CASSAGGDGGYTF. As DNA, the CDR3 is TGTGCCAGCTCCGCGGGAGGGGATGGTGGCTACACCTTC.

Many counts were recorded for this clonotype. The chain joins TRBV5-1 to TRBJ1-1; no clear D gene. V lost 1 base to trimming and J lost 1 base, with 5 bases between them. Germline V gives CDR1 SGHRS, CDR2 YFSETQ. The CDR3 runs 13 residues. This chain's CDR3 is CASSLTGNTEAFF. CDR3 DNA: TGCGCCAGCAGCTTGACCGGGAACACTGAAGCTTTCTTT. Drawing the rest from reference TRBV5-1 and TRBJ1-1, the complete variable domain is KAGVTQTPRYLIKTRGQQVTLSCSPISGHRSVSWYQQTPGQGLQFLFEYFSETQRNKGNFPGRFSGRQFSNSRSEMNVSTLELGDSALYLCASSLTGNTEAFFGQGTRLTVV.

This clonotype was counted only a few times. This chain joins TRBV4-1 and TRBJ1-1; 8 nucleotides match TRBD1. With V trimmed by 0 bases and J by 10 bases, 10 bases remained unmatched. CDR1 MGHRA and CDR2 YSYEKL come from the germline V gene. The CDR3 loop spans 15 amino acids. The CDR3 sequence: CASSQEIGGRGRAFF. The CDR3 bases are TGCGCCAGCAGCCAAGAAATCGGTGGCAGGGGGCGAGCTTTCTTT.

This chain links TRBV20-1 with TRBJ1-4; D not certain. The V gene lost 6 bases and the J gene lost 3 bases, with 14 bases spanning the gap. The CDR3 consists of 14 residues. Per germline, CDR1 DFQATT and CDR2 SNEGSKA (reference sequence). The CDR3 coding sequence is TGCAGTGCAAGTAGGAGGGCTGCTAATGAAAAACTGTTTTTT. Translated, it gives CSASRRAANEKLFF.

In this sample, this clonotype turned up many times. CDR3 amino acids: CASSVDFSYEQYF. CDR3 nucleotide sequence: TGTGCCAGCAGCGTGGATTTTTCTTACGAGCAGTACTTC. The rearrangement uses TRBV9 and TRBJ2-7; D gene unclear. V lost 2 bases, J lost 4 bases, and 10 bases lay in between. The CDR3 covers 13 residues. The germline gives CDR1 SGDLS, CDR2 YYNGEE.

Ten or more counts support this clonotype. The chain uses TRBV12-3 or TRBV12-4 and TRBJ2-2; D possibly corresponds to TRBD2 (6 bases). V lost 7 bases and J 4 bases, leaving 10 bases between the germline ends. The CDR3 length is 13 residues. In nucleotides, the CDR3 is TGTGCCAGCAAACAGCGGGTCACCGGGGAGCTGTTTTTT. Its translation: CASKQRVTGELFF.

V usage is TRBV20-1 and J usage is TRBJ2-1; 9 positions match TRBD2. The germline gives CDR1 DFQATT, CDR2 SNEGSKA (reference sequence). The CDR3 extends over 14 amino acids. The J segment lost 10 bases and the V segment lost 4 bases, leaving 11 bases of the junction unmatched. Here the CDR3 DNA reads TGCAGTGCTACCCCGTCGAGCGGGAGGTGGGAGCAGTTCTTC. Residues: CSATPSSGRWEQFF.

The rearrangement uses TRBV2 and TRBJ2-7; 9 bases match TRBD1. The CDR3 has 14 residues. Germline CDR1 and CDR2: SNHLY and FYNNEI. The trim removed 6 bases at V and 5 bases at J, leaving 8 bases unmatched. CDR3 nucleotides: TGTGCCAGCAGAAGACAGGGGGAATCCCACGAGCAGTACTTC. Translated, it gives CASRRQGESHEQYF.

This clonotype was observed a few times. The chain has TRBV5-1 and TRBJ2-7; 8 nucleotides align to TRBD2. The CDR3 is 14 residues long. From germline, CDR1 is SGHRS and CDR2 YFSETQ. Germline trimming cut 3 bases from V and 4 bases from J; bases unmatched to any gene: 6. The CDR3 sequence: CASSSERESYEQYF. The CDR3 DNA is TGCGCCAGCAGCTCCGAGCGGGAGTCGTACGAGCAGTACTTC. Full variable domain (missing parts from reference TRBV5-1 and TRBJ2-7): KAGVTQTPRYLIKTRGQQVTLSCSPISGHRSVSWYQQTPGQGLQFLFEYFSETQRNKGNFPGRFSGRQFSNSRSEMNVSTLELGDSALYLCASSSERESYEQYFGPGTRLTVT.

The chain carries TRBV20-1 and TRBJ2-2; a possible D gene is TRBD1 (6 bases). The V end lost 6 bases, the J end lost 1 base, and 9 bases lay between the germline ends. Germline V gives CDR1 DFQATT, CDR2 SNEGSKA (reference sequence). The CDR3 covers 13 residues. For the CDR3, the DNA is TGCAGTGCCCGGGGACAGAACACCGGGGAGCTGTTTTTT. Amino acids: CSARGQNTGELFF.

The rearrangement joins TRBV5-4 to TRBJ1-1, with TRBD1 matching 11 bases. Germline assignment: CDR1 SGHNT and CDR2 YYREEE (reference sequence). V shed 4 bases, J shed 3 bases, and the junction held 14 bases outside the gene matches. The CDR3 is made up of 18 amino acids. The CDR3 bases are TGTGCCAGCAGCGCCCCGCGTGGACAGGGGGCGCGGGACACTGAAGCTTTCTTT. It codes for CASSAPRGQGARDTEAFF.

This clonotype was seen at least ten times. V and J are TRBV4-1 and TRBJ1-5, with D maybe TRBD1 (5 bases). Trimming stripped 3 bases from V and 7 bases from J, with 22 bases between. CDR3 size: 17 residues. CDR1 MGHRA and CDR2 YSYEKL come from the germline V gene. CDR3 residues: CASSHNLIQGKWQPQHF. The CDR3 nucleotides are TGCGCCAGCAGCCACAACTTAATTCAGGGAAAATGGCAGCCCCAGCATTTT.

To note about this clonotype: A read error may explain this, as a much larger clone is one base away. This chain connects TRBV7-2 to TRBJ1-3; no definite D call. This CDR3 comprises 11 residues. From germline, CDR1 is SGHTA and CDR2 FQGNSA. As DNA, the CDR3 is TGTGCCAGCAGCTCTGGAAACACCATGTATTTT. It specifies CASSSGNTMYF.

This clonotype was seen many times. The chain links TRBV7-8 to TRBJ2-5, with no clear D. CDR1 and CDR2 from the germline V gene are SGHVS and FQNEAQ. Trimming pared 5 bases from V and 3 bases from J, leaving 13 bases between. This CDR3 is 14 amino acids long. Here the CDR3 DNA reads TGTGCCAGCAGCACCGATTCCTTTAAAGAGACCCAGTACTTC. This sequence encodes CASSTDSFKETQYF.

This CDR3 reads CSARETSGVVEQYF. In nucleotides, the CDR3 is TGCAGTGCTAGAGAGACTAGCGGAGTAGTTGAGCAGTACTTC. The chain recombines TRBV20-1 with TRBJ2-7; 9 bases are shared with TRBD2. Trimming removed 0 bases from V and 7 bases from J; junction bases left unmatched: 7. Germline V CDR1 and CDR2: DFQATT, SNEGSKA (reference sequence). The CDR3 spans 14 residues.

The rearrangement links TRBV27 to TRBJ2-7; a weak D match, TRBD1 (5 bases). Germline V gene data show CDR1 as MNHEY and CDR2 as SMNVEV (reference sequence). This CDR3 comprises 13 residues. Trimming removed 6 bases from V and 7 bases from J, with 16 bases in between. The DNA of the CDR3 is TGTGCCAGCAGCCTTAGTGTGACAGCTGAGCAGTACTTC. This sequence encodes CASSLSVTAEQYF.

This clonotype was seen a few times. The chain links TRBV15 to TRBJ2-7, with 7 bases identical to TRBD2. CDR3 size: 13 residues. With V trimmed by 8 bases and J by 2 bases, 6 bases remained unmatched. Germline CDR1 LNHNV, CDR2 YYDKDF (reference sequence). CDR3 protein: CATSGGSPYEQYF. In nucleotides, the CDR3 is TGTGCCACCTCGGGGGGATCGCCCTACGAGCAGTACTTC. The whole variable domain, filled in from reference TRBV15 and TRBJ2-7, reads DAMVIQNPRYQVTQFGKPVTLSCSQTLNHNVMYWYQQKSSQAPKLLFHYYDKDFNNEADTPDNFQSRRPNTSFCFLDIRSPGLGDTAMYLCATSGGSPYEQYFGPGTRLTVT.

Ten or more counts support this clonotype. In nucleotides, the CDR3 is TGTGCCAGCAGCCCAGTAGGACAGGGGATGAACACTGAAGCTTTCTTT. Amino acids: CASSPVGQGMNTEAFF. The rearrangement links TRBV12-3 or TRBV12-4 to TRBJ1-1; 9 bases are shared with TRBD1. J lost 0 bases, V lost 6 bases, and 8 bases had no gene match. The CDR3 consists of 16 residues.

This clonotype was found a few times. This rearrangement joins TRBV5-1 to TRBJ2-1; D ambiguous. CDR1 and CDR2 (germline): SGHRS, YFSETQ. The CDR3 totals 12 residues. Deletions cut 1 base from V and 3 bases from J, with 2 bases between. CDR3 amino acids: CASSLFYNEQFF. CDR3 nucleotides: TGCGCCAGCAGCTTGTTCTACAATGAGCAGTTCTTC.

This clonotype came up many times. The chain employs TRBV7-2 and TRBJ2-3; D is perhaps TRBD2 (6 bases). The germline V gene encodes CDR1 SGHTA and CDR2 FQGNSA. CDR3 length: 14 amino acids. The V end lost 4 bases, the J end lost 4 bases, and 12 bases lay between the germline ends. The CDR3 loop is CASSSGLSPDTQYF. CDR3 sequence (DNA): TGTGCCAGCAGCTCCGGACTATCCCCAGATACGCAGTATTTT.

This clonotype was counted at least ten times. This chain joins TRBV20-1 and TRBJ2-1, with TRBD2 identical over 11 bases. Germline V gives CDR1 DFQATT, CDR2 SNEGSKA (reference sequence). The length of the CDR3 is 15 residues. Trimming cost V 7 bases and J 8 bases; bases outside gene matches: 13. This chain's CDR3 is CSVKPPTSGIYEQFF. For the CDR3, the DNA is TGCAGTGTTAAGCCACCGACTAGCGGGATTTATGAGCAGTTCTTC.

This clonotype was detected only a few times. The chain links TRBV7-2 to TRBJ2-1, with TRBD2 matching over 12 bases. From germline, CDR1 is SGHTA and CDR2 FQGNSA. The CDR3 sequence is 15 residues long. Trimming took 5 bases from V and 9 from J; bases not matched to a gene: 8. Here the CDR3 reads CASSPWTSGVGEQFF. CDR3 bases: TGTGCCAGCAGCCCCTGGACTAGCGGGGTCGGTGAGCAGTTCTTC.

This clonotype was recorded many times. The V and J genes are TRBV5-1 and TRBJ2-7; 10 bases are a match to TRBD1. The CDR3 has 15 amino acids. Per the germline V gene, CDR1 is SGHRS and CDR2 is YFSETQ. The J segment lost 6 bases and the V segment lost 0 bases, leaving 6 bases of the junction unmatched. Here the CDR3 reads CASSLGGTGESEQYF. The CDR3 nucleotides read TGCGCCAGCAGCTTGGGAGGGACAGGGGAAAGCGAGCAGTACTTC. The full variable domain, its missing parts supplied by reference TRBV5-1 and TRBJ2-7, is KAGVTQTPRYLIKTRGQQVTLSCSPISGHRSVSWYQQTPGQGLQFLFEYFSETQRNKGNFPGRFSGRQFSNSRSEMNVSTLELGDSALYLCASSLGGTGESEQYFGPGTRLTVT.

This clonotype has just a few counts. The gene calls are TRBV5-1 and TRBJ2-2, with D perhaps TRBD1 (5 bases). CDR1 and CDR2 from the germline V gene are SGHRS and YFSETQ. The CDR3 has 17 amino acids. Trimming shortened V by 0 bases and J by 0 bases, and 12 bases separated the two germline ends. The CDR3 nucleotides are TGCGCCAGCAGCTTGGCCACCCGGACACCGAACACCGGGGAGCTGTTTTTT. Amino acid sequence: CASSLATRTPNTGELFF.

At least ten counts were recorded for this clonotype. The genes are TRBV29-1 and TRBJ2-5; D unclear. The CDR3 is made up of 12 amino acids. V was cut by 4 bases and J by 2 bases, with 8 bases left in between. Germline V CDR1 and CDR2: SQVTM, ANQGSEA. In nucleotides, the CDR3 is TGCAGCGTTGTGGTCTGGCAAGAGACCCAGTACTTC. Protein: CSVVVWQETQYF.

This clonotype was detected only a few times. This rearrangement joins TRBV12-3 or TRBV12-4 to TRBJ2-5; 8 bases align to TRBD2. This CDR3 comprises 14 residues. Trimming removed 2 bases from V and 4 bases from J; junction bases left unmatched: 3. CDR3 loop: CASSLNSGGETQYF. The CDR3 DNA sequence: TGTGCCAGCAGTTTAAACAGCGGGGGAGAGACCCAGTACTTC.

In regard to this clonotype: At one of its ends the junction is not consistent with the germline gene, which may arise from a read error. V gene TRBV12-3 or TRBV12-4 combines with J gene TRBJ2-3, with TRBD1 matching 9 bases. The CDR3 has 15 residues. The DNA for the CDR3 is TGTCCCAGCAGCCCGACAGGGGGTAGACCAGATACGCAGTATTTT. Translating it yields CPSSPTGGRPDTQYF.

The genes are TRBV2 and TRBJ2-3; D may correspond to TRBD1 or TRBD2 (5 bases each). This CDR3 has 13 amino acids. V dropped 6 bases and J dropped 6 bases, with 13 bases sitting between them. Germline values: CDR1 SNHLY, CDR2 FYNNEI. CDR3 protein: CASRRGDGDTQYF. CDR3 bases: TGTGCCAGCAGGAGAGGGGACGGGGATACGCAGTATTTT.